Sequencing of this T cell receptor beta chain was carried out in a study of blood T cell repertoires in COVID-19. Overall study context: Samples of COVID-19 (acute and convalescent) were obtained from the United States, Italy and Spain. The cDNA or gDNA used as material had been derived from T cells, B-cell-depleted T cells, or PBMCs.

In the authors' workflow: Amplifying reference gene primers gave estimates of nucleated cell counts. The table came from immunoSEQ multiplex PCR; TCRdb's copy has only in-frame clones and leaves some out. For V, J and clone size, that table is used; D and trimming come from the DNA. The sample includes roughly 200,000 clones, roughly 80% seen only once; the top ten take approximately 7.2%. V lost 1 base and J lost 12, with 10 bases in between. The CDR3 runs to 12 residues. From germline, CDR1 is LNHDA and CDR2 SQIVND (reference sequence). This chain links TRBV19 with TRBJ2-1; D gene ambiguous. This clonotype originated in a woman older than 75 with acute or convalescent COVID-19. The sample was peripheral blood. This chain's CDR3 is CASSIANSRQFF. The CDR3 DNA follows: TGTGCCAGTAGTATAGCAAACTCGAGGCAGTTCTTC.